The 24 T cell receptor beta chains given below trace back to one sample, sequenced in a study of B cell selection in AIRE deficiency. Some clones are missing from TCRdb's copy, which holds only in-frame ones; the method was immunoSEQ multiplex PCR. The sample carries about 24,000 clones, approximately 96% recorded once. The sorted conventional CD4 T cells were gated as CD4+CD127+. Sequences were obtained from CD4+CD127+ conventional T cells sorted from PBMCs. These receptors originate from a human donor in good health.

The chain links TRBV6-6 to TRBJ1-4; the D gene is possibly TRBD1 (5 bases). V was cut by 10 bases and J by 4 bases, with 19 bases left in between. This CDR3 contains 15 residues. The germline V gene has CDR1 MNHNY and CDR2 SVGAGI (reference sequence). The CDR3 DNA reads as TGTGCCACCATTCGACAGCCTTTACTTAATGAAAAACTGTTTTTT. Amino acids: CATIRQPLLNEKLFF.

The chain carries TRBV18 and TRBJ1-3; unclear D gene. This CDR3 is 16 amino acids long. Germline CDR1 and CDR2: KGHSH and LQKENI. The V gene lost 2 bases and the J gene lost 0 bases, with 11 bases spanning the gap. CDR3 nucleotides: TGTGCCAGCTCACCATTTCCCCCCGACTCTGGAAACACCATATATTTT. Residues: CASSPFPPDSGNTIYF.

V is TRBV28 and J is TRBJ2-7; possibly TRBD2 for D (7 bases). Trimming pared 5 bases from V and 2 bases from J, leaving 16 bases between. The CDR3 contains 15 residues. In germline, CDR1 is MDHEN, CDR2 SYDVKM. The CDR3 sequence is CASSDPRGATYEQYF. The CDR3 bases are TGTGCCAGCAGTGACCCCCGGGGGGCCACCTACGAGCAGTACTTC.

This sequence joins TRBV6-5 and TRBJ2-5, with no clear D. Germline V gives CDR1 MNHEY, CDR2 SVGAGI. The CDR3 contains 14 residues. Trimming shortened V by 0 bases and J by 2 bases, and 7 bases separated the two germline ends. This chain's CDR3 is CASSYSWRQETQYF. CDR3 DNA: TGTGCCAGCAGTTACTCGTGGAGACAAGAGACCCAGTACTTC.

V gene TRBV11-1 combines with J gene TRBJ1-1; 7 nucleotides line up with TRBD1. Germline CDR1 reads SGHAT; CDR2 reads FQDESV (reference sequence). Trimming removed 5 bases from V and 1 base from J; junction bases left unmatched: 7. The CDR3 length is 15 residues. DNA for the CDR3: TGTGCCAGCAGCCAGCACCGGGACAGGAACACTGAAGCTTTCTTT. It encodes CASSQHRDRNTEAFF.

The chain recombines TRBV18 with TRBJ2-3; D ambiguous. V lost 3 bases to trimming and J lost 4 bases, with 5 bases between them. CDR1 is KGHSH, CDR2 LQKENI, per germline. The CDR3 runs to 12 residues. This chain's CDR3 is CASSPSADTQYF. In DNA form, the CDR3 reads TGTGCCAGCTCACCGTCCGCAGATACGCAGTATTTT. Combining the CDR3 with reference TRBV18 and TRBJ2-3 gives the whole variable domain NAGVMQNPRHLVRRRGQEARLRCSPMKGHSHVYWYRQLPEEGLKFMVYLQKENIIDESGMPKERFSAEFPKEGPSILRIQQVVRGDSAAYFCASSPSADTQYFGPGTRLTVL.

V usage is TRBV6-4 and J usage is TRBJ1-4, with 10 bases lining up with TRBD1. The trim removed 8 bases at V and 6 bases at J, leaving 6 bases unmatched. Germline V gene lookup returns CDR1 MRHNA and CDR2 SNTAGT. The CDR3 length is 14 residues. The CDR3 here is CASGFDRGHEKLFF. DNA for the CDR3: TGTGCCAGCGGCTTCGACAGGGGGCATGAAAAACTGTTTTTT.

The chain employs TRBV5-1 and TRBJ2-5; 12 bases agree with TRBD2. CDR1 and CDR2 (germline): SGHRS, YFSETQ. J was trimmed by 5 bases and V by 3 bases; bases with no gene match: 8. CDR3 length: 16 residues. DNA of the CDR3: TGCGCCAGCAGCTCCACTAGCGGGGGGCTTGAGGAGACCCAGTACTTC. It translates to CASSSTSGGLEETQYF.

The chain is built from TRBV6-6 and TRBJ1-5, with D possibly matching TRBD1 (6 bases). This CDR3 spans 14 amino acids. The V gene lost 2 bases and the J gene lost 7 bases, with 12 bases spanning the gap. From germline, CDR1 is MNHNY and CDR2 SVGAGI (reference sequence). The CDR3 nucleotides are TGTGCCAGCAGTTACGGGCAGGGGAAGCAGCCCCAGCATTTT. Translation: CASSYGQGKQPQHF.

This clone occurred once. The V and J genes are TRBV29-1 and TRBJ1-1, with 7 bases lining up with TRBD1. V was pared by 6 bases and J by 5 bases, with 15 bases of the junction left unmatched. Germline V gene data show CDR1 as SQVTM and CDR2 as ANQGSEA. This CDR3 region has 15 residues. The DNA for the CDR3 is TGCAGCGTCCACGATTATGACAGGGCGGAGACTGAAGCTTTCTTT. Amino acid sequence: CSVHDYDRAETEAFF.

The chain uses TRBV2 and TRBJ1-5; a possible D gene is TRBD1 (5 bases). This CDR3 has 11 amino acids. CDR1 is SNHLY, CDR2 FYNNEI, per germline. Trimming pared 6 bases from V and 5 bases from J, leaving 5 bases between. CDR3 nucleotide sequence: TGTGCCAGCAGCAGGGATCAGCCCCAGCATTTT. Translating gives CASSRDQPQHF.

The CDR3 nucleotides read TGCGCCAGCAGCTTGGCGGCGGCAGGGAACACCGGGGAGCTGTTTTTT. Translating it yields CASSLAAAGNTGELFF. This chain joins TRBV5-1 and TRBJ2-2; no firm D call. Germline lookup yields CDR1 SGHRS and CDR2 YFSETQ. This CDR3 contains 16 residues. V lost 0 bases, J lost 1 base, and 10 bases lay in between.

This chain joins TRBV11-2 and TRBJ2-5; 11 bases are shared with TRBD2. In germline, CDR1 is SGHAT, CDR2 FQNNGV. With 5 bases clipped from V and 5 bases from J, the junction kept 10 bases outside the gene matches. CDR3 size: 16 residues. The CDR3 loop is CASSETIAGGRETQYF. The CDR3 coding sequence is TGTGCCAGCAGCGAGACTATAGCGGGGGGGCGGGAGACCCAGTACTTC.

The chain carries TRBV11-2 and TRBJ2-5, with TRBD1 identical over 7 bases. V dropped 1 base and J dropped 11; count of bases not matched to a gene: 10. The CDR3 totals 14 residues. CDR1 is SGHAT, CDR2 FQNNGV, per germline. In DNA form, the CDR3 reads TGTGCCAGCAGCTTAGCCCTCAACCAGGGGGTGCAGTACTTC. Protein: CASSLALNQGVQYF.

The chain uses TRBV28 and TRBJ1-1, with a tentative D call TRBD1 (5 bases). CDR1 and CDR2 (germline): MDHEN, SYDVKM. The CDR3 is 15 residues long. V shed 5 bases and J shed 4 bases, with 17 bases lying between them. CDR3 bases: TGTGCCAGCAGTCCTCAACGGGGGGATGGCACTGAAGCTTTCTTT. Amino acids: CASSPQRGDGTEAFF.

The chain couples TRBV7-8 to TRBJ1-5; D unclear. Germline V gene lookup returns CDR1 SGHVS and CDR2 FQNEAQ. There are 14 residues in the CDR3. V was pared by 0 bases and J by 6 bases, with 9 bases between. The CDR3 spells CASSLARGSQPQHF. DNA for the CDR3: TGTGCCAGCAGCTTAGCGCGAGGTTCTCAGCCCCAGCATTTT.

The chain is built from TRBV15 and TRBJ2-5; TRBD1 matches 7 bases. The germline V gene encodes CDR1 LNHNV and CDR2 YYDKDF (reference sequence). This CDR3 spans 16 amino acids. Germline trimming cut 0 bases from V and 5 bases from J; bases unmatched to any gene: 9. CDR3 in amino acids: CATSRDKGTEGETQYF. The DNA of the CDR3 is TGTGCCACCAGCAGAGACAAAGGGACAGAGGGTGAGACCCAGTACTTC.

This sequence joins TRBV9 and TRBJ2-7; 10 bases agree with TRBD1. Germline V gene data show CDR1 as SGDLS and CDR2 as YYNGEE. The CDR3 loop spans 14 amino acids. Trimming removed 4 bases from V and 6 bases from J; junction bases left unmatched: 7. The CDR3 nucleotides read TGTGCCAGCAGCACGGGACAGGGGTTCGGCGAGCAGTACTTC. Its translation is CASSTGQGFGEQYF.

V and J are TRBV5-3 and TRBJ2-7, with 9 nucleotides matching TRBD1. TRBV5-3 is an ORF, and what it does is uncertain. The CDR3 is 15 amino acids. With V trimmed by 2 bases and J by 2 bases, 5 bases remained unmatched. CDR3 amino acids: CARSLKRTGAYEQYF. CDR3 DNA sequence: TGTGCCAGAAGCTTAAAAAGGACAGGGGCCTACGAGCAGTACTTC.

This clone was detected only once. This chain uses TRBV7-9 with TRBJ2-3; 12 nucleotides match TRBD2. Per germline, CDR1 SEHNR and CDR2 FQNEAQ (reference sequence). The length of the CDR3 is 16 residues. V shed 7 bases and J 2 bases; nucleotides not matched to a gene: 7. CDR3: CASTYGLAGHTDTQYF. The CDR3 region has the DNA TGTGCCAGCACCTATGGACTAGCGGGGCACACAGATACGCAGTATTTT.

This sequence joins TRBV27 and TRBJ1-5; 7 bases fit TRBD1. Germline trimming cut 7 bases from V and 5 bases from J; bases unmatched to any gene: 8. The germline CDR1 and CDR2 sequences are MNHEY and SMNVEV (reference sequence). The CDR3 consists of 14 residues. The CDR3 sequence is CASMQGGPDQPQHF. CDR3 nucleotide sequence: TGTGCCAGCATGCAGGGGGGACCCGATCAGCCCCAGCATTTT.

This chain joins TRBV2 and TRBJ1-2; the match to TRBD1 covers 7 bases. The CDR3 is made up of 14 amino acids. CDR1 SNHLY and CDR2 FYNNEI come from the germline V gene. J lost 5 bases, V lost 4 bases, and 7 bases had no gene match. CDR3 coding DNA: TGTGCCAGCAGTGGGGACAGCGATTCATATGGCTACACCTTC. Translated, it gives CASSGDSDSYGYTF.

The chain uses TRBV2 and TRBJ2-1, with 12 positions matching TRBD2. The germline V gene encodes CDR1 SNHLY and CDR2 FYNNEI. This CDR3 region has 15 residues. J was trimmed by 9 bases and V by 6 bases; bases with no gene match: 9. CDR3 coding DNA: TGTGCCAGCAGACTTTCTAGCGGGGGGGCCGGTGAGCAGTTCTTC. Residues: CASRLSSGGAGEQFF.

Only a few counts were recorded for this clone. This sequence joins TRBV5-1 and TRBJ2-2; possible D gene TRBD1, 7 bases. Trimming stripped 1 base from V and 3 bases from J, with 13 bases between. The CDR3 covers 16 residues. Germline loops: CDR1 SGHRS, CDR2 YFSETQ. CDR3 amino acids: CASSLRGRGDTGELFF. CDR3 nucleotides: TGCGCCAGCAGCTTGAGGGGGCGCGGGGACACCGGGGAGCTGTTTTTT.